There are many counts of the clone carrying this T cell receptor (beta chain). This sample was taken from a study of T-cell reconstitution after alpha-beta-depleted transplantation in children. Library preparation (for TCRbeta) was performed with unique molecular identifiers. TCRdb ran MiXCR on the PCR reads and lists one entry per CDR3 protein. This sample yields 150,000 to 250,000 distinct CDR3 sequences, of which 13% to 15% are seen a single time; roughly an eighth belongs to the top ten. The sample was PBMCs from the stem cell graft donor, taken from the stem cell graft. This TCR derives from a human donor who donated a stem cell graft to a child with acute lymphoblastic leukemia.

CDR3 loop: CASRKAGTNTGELFF. For the CDR3, the DNA is TGTGCCAGCAGGAAAGCGGGAACGAACACCGGGGAGCTGTTTTTT. The chain has TRBV5-7 and TRBJ2-2; 7 bases are a match to TRBD2. TRBV5-7 is identified as an open reading frame with a role that is uncertain. This CDR3 comprises 15 residues. The ends lost 5 bases at V and 0 bases at J; junction bases unmatched: 4.